A single T cell receptor (beta chain) is shown here with its context. Its antigen is as yet unknown. Germline V gene sequence: CDR1 SGHNT, CDR2 YYREEE (reference sequence). The CDR3 sequence is 15 residues long. The V end was cut by 7 bases, the J end by 4 bases, with 20 bases between. Proliferating CFSE-low MLR cells were sequenced to define alloreactive TCRbeta sequences. Profiling relied on immunoSEQ multiplex PCR, and the TCRdb table lists in-frame clones only, not all of them. The profile covers 2,000 to 2,500 clones, with 20% to 25% appearing a single time and less than 20% taken by the ten largest. This sample is part of a study of T cell clones after liver transplantation.

This TCR was sampled from a human patient who received a liver transplant. Some of these T cells may belong to the graft donor. The sample consisted of CD8+ T cells from cultured PBMCs. V usage is TRBV5-4 and J usage is TRBJ1-2; D unresolved. The CDR3 nucleotides read TGTGCCAGCTCCCGGTACGTACCAAAGACCTATGGCTACACCTTC. Its protein is CASSRYVPKTYGYTF.